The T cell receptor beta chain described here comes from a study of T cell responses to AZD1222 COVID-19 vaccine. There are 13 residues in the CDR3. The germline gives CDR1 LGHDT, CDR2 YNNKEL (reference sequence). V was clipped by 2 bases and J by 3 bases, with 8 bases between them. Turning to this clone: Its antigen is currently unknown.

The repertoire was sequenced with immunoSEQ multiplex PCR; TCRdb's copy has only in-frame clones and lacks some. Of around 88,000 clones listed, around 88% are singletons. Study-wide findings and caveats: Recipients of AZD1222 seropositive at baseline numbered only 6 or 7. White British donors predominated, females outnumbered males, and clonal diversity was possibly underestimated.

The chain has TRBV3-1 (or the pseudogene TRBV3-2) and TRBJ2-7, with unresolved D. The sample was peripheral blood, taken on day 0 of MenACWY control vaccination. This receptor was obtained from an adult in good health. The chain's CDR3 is CASSQPSYYEQYF. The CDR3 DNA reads TGTGCCAGCAGCCAACCCTCCTACTACGAGCAGTACTTC.